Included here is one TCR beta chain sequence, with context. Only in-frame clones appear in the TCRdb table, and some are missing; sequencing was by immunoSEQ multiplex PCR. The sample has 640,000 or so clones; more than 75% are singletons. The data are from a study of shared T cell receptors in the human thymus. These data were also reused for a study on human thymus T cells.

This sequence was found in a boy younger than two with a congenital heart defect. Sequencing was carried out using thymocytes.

The CDR3 is CASRPVPFVRRDETQYF. CDR3 coding DNA: TGTGCCAGCAGACCGGTTCCGTTTGTTCGCAGGGATGAGACCCAGTACTTC. The chain couples TRBV27 to TRBJ2-5; maybe TRBD1 (5 bases). Between the trimmed V and J ends, which lost 6 bases and 5 bases, there was a span of 25 bases. The V gene's germline CDR1 is MNHEY and CDR2 SMNVEV (reference sequence). The CDR3 loop spans 17 amino acids.